This T cell receptor beta chain originates from a study of blood T cell repertoires in COVID-19. Turning to the study itself: The United States, Italy and Spain provided the acute and convalescent COVID-19 samples.

Sequencing used immunoSEQ multiplex PCR; TCRdb keeps in-frame clones, though not all of them. There are 150,000 or so clones in the sample; around 89% occur only once, and 0.95% to 1.5% lies in the top ten. The clonotype originates from a woman younger than 45 with acute COVID-19. The sequencing sample was made of PBMCs or T cells enriched from blood (not recorded which).

The CDR3 DNA follows: TGTGCTAGTGGTTTGGTACCTGACGGGGTGAGTCTTACGGAGACCCAGTACTTC. Protein: CASGLVPDGVSLTETQYF. The V gene is TRBV12-5, the J gene TRBJ2-5, with D perhaps TRBD2 (5 bases). CDR1 LGHNT and CDR2 FRNRAP come from the germline V gene. The CDR3 length is 18 residues. Trimming left V 0 bases short and J 5 bases short, with 22 bases between.